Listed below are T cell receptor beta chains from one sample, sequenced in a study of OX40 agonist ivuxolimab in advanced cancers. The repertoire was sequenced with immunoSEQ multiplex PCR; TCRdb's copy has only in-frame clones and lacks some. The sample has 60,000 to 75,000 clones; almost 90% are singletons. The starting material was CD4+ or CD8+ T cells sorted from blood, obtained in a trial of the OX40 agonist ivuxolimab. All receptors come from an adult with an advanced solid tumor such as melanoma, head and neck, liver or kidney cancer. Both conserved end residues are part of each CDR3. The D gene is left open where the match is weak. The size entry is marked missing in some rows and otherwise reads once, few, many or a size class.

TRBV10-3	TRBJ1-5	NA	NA	CAISESPGKGSNQPQHF
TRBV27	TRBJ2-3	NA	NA	CASSYLAYWTDTQYF
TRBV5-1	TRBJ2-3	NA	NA	CASRQYTDTQYF
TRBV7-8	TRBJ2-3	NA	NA	CASSLAPRPDTQYF
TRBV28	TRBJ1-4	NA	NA	CASITATNEKLFF
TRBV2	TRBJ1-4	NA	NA	CASSETRSFRATNEKLFF
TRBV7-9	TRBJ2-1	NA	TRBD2	CASSFSGGANYNEQFF
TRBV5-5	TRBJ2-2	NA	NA	CASSFSPRGLGELFF
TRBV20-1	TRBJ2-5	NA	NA	CSEQDQETQYF
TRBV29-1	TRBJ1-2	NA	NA	CSVAESYGYTF
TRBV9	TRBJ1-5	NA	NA	CASSVGVAYSNQPQHF
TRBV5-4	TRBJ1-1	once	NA	CASSLVGTEAFF
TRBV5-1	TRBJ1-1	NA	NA	CASTPDPSGDTEAFF
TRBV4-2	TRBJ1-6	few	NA	CASSQMTAGGPLHF
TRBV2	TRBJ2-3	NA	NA	CASRRQGGGDTQYF
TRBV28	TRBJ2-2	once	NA	CASSPDSTGELFF
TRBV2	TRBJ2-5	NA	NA	CASSGDTQETQYF
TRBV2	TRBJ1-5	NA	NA	CASSGQGRGQPQHF
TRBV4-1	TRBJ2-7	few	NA	CASSHNLLRDLANYEQYF
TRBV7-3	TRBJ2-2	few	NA	CASSSDVNTGELFF
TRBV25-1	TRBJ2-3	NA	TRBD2	CASSRRGSTDTQYF
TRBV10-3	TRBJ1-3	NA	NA	CAISDPLGRNTSGNTIYF
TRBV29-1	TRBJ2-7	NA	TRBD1	CSVVGRGFYEQYF
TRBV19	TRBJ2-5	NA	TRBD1	CASSRDRGREETQYF
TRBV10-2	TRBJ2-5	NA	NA	CASSVWVGETQYF
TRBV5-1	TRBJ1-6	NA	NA	CASSLEVNSPLHF
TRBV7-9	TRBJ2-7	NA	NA	CASSLMGSSYEQYF
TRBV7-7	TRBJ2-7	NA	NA	CASSPLAGSEQYF
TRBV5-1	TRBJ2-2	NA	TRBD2	CASSLTSGNENGELFF
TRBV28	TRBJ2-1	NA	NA	CASSSLGQNYNEQFF
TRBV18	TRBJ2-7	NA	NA	CASSPARVALTGHEQYF
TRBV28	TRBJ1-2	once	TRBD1	CASGQGTYGYTF
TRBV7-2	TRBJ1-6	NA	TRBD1	CASSPGTGVKNSPLHF
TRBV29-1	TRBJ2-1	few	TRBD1	CSVDGTGAQFF
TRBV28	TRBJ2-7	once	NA	CASSLRPPYEQYF
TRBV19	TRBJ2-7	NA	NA	CASRSDTTYEQYF
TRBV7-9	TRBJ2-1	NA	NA	CASSLWGPAIYNEQFF
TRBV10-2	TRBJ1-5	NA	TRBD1	CAAGTGDQPQHF
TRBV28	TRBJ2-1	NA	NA	CASSLGGRNEQFF
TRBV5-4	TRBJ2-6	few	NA	CASSLGGTFGTNVLTF
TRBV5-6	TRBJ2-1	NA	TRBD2	CASSPTTSGSVYNEQFF
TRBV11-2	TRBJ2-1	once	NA	CASSLRDEQFF